These T cell receptor beta chains were read from a single sample in a study of metastatic and nonmetastatic thyroid tumors. Through MiXCR, TCRdb re-clonotyped the PCR reads. This table has roughly 72,000 clones, less than 20% appearing once. Sequenced: blood. These receptor sequences come from a female donor with papillary thyroid cancer or a benign thyroid nodule (not recorded which). Some clones in this sample may be carry-over from other donors' samples. The CDR3 runs from the conserved cysteine through the conserved F or W. The D gene is left open where the match is weak. Part of the rows lack a size; the others show once, few, many or a class for expanded clones.

D gene: NA
clone size: many
V gene: TRBV6-1
J gene: TRBJ2-7
CDR3 protein: CASIYRASPPYEQYF
CDR3 DNA: TGTGCCAGCATCTACAGGGCATCCCCACCCTACGAGCAGTACTTC

D gene: NA
clone size: NA
V gene: TRBV20-1
J gene: TRBJ1-1
CDR3 protein: CSAPRTDRTLNTEAFF
CDR3 DNA: TGCAGTGCTCCCCGAACGGACCGGACCTTGAACACTGAAGCTTTCTTT

D gene: TRBD2
clone size: many
V gene: TRBV7-3
J gene: TRBJ2-1
CDR3 protein: CASSGTSFEQFF
CDR3 DNA: TGTGCCAGCAGCGGGACTAGCTTTGAGCAGTTCTTC

D gene: NA
clone size: many
V gene: TRBV7-2
J gene: TRBJ1-6
CDR3 protein: CASSPWTDGDSPLHF
CDR3 DNA: TGTGCCAGCAGCCCTTGGACAGATGGGGATTCACCCCTCCACTTT

D gene: TRBD1
clone size: many
V gene: TRBV24-1
J gene: TRBJ2-7
CDR3 protein: CATSPALSGTGNEQYF
CDR3 DNA: TGTGCCACCAGTCCTGCGCTTTCCGGGACAGGAAACGAGCAGTACTTC

D gene: TRBD1
clone size: NA
V gene: TRBV18
J gene: TRBJ1-5
CDR3 protein: CASSPTYQGGQPQHF
CDR3 DNA: TGTGCCAGCTCACCAACGTATCAGGGGGGGCAGCCCCAGCATTTT

D gene: NA
clone size: NA
V gene: TRBV24-1
J gene: TRBJ2-7
CDR3 protein: CATSGRHCSYEQYF
CDR3 DNA: TGTGCCACCAGTGGGCGACATTGCTCCTACGAGCAGTACTTC

D gene: TRBD2
clone size: many
V gene: TRBV14
J gene: TRBJ2-1
CDR3 protein: CASSRAGWFNEQFF
CDR3 DNA: TGTGCCAGCAGCCGAGCGGGATGGTTCAATGAGCAGTTCTTC

D gene: TRBD2
clone size: few
V gene: TRBV19
J gene: TRBJ2-7
CDR3 protein: CDSSRRLAESYEQYF
CDR3 DNA: TGTGACAGTAGTAGGAGACTAGCGGAAAGCTACGAGCAGTACTTC

D gene: NA
clone size: many
V gene: TRBV11-3
J gene: TRBJ2-3
CDR3 protein: CASSPLLRGYGSTDTQYF
CDR3 DNA: TGTGCCAGCAGCCCCCTGTTGAGGGGGTATGGGAGCACAGATACGCAGTATTTT

D gene: TRBD1
clone size: NA
V gene: TRBV5-1
J gene: TRBJ1-5
CDR3 protein: CASLLSGPGGAPYGNQPQHF
CDR3 DNA: TGCGCCAGTCTCCTCAGTGGGCCAGGGGGCGCCCCTTACGGGAATCAGCCCCAGCATTTT

D gene: TRBD2
clone size: NA
V gene: TRBV25-1
J gene: TRBJ2-5
CDR3 protein: CASSDHPPNLLAPGGETQYF
CDR3 DNA: TGTGCCAGCAGTGATCACCCCCCCAATCTACTAGCGCCTGGCGGGGAGACCCAGTACTTC

D gene: NA
clone size: many
V gene: TRBV2
J gene: TRBJ1-2
CDR3 protein: CASRSLGYTF
CDR3 DNA: TGTGCCAGCCGGTCCTTGGGCTACACCTTC

D gene: NA
clone size: NA
V gene: TRBV28
J gene: TRBJ2-7
CDR3 protein: CASNRGTLEQYF
CDR3 DNA: TGTGCCAGCAATCGGGGGACGCTTGAGCAGTACTTC

D gene: NA
clone size: many
V gene: TRBV28
J gene: TRBJ1-2
CDR3 protein: CASLDRMNYGYTF
CDR3 DNA: TGTGCCAGTTTGGACAGAATGAACTATGGCTACACCTTC

D gene: NA
clone size: many
V gene: TRBV6-1
J gene: TRBJ2-5
CDR3 protein: CASSFAGGETQYF
CDR3 DNA: TGTGCCAGCAGTTTCGCCGGAGGGGAGACCCAGTACTTC

D gene: TRBD2
clone size: NA
V gene: TRBV12-3/TRBV12-4
J gene: TRBJ2-7
CDR3 protein: CASGGNYEQYF
CDR3 DNA: TGTGCCTCGGGAGGAAACTACGAGCAGTACTTC